These 5 T cell receptor beta chains originate from one sample sequenced in a study of PD-1 blockade in mismatch repair-deficient tumors. Using immunoSEQ multiplex PCR, the repertoire was profiled, and TCRdb retains in-frame clones only, with some absent. This sample has fewer than 100,000 clones, with 81% found just once. Source: peripheral blood, taken 12 weeks after starting pembrolizumab. Receptors were obtained from an adult with mismatch repair-deficient cancer.

The chain joins TRBV7-9 to TRBJ1-2, with unresolved D. The germline CDR1 and CDR2 sequences are SEHNR and FQNEAQ (reference sequence). V shed 1 base and J shed 6 bases, with 12 bases lying between them. This CDR3 is built from 14 residues. CDR3 protein: CASSLDLGLDGYTF. CDR3 DNA sequence: TGTGCCAGCAGCTTAGATCTGGGTTTAGATGGCTACACCTTC.

J is TRBJ1-2 and V is TRBV5-6; D call uncertain. Germline V gene lookup returns CDR1 SGHDT and CDR2 YYEEEE. CDR3 size: 16 residues. Between the trimmed V and J ends, which lost 0 bases and 5 bases, there was a span of 17 bases. CDR3 coding DNA: TGTGCCAGCAGCTTGGTTTCCAGCGTTTCCTCTTATGGCTACACCTTC. As protein: CASSLVSSVSSYGYTF.

This clone occurred a few times. The V and J genes are TRBV10-3 and TRBJ2-2, with D tentatively TRBD1 (5 bases). CDR1 is ENHRY, CDR2 SYGVKD, per germline. This CDR3 region has 17 residues. The V gene lost 8 bases and the J gene lost 3 bases, with 22 bases spanning the gap. This CDR3 reads CAIGQSGPRRHTGELFF. In nucleotides, the CDR3 is TGTGCCATCGGACAATCGGGCCCCCGGCGGCACACCGGGGAGCTGTTTTTT.

CDR3 nucleotides: TGTGCCAGCAGCTTAACAGGGATCGAGCAGTACTTC. It yields the protein CASSLTGIEQYF. The chain combines TRBV5-4 with TRBJ2-7; TRBD1 is a possible D gene (6 bases). This CDR3 is 12 amino acids long. CDR1 and CDR2 from the germline V gene are SGHNT and YYREEE (reference sequence). Trimming pared 2 bases from V and 6 bases from J, leaving 9 bases between.

V is TRBV11-3 and J is TRBJ2-1, with 14 bases lining up with TRBD2. The CDR3 contains 16 residues. The germline V gene has CDR1 SGHNT and CDR2 YENEEA. V lost 6 bases and J lost 4; bases outside the gene matches: 5. The CDR3 DNA reads as TGTGCCAGCAGGACCGGGACTAGCGGGAGTTACAATGAGCAGTTCTTC. Its protein product is CASRTGTSGSYNEQFF.